The 5 T cell receptor beta chains presented below share a single source sample, sequenced in a study of T cell repertoires in cytomegalovirus infection. Their antigen targets remain unknown. TCRdb re-called the reads with MiXCR, one entry per CDR3 protein. The repertoire holds around 800,000 distinct CDR3 sequences, with about 33% as singletons. Sequences were derived from cultured CD8+ T cells from PBMCs, sampled from culture after CMV antigen stimulation. Every receptor here comes from a human donor in good health (CMV status not recorded). Some clones in this sample may be carry-over from other donors' samples.

This clonotype was counted between two and nine times. The chain joins TRBV5-5 to TRBJ1-2; the D gene is possibly TRBD1 (6 bases). CDR3 length: 14 residues. The V gene lost 1 base and the J gene lost 6 bases, with 13 bases spanning the gap. Germline CDR1 is SGHKS and CDR2 is YYEKEE (reference sequence). CDR3 bases: TGTGCCAGCAGCTTGAAACAGGGAATCCATGGCTACACCTTC. It translates to CASSLKQGIHGYTF.

This clonotype was detected many times. The chain has TRBV7-2 and TRBJ1-4; tentatively, D is TRBD1 (6 bases). V was shortened by 3 bases and J by 0 bases, with 11 bases between the two germline ends. CDR3 size: 16 residues. From germline, CDR1 is SGHTA and CDR2 FQGNSA. CDR3 region: CASSLGAAATNEKLFF. The CDR3, as DNA: TGTGCCAGCAGCTTGGGGGCAGCCGCAACTAATGAAAAACTGTTTTTT.

The chain links TRBV7-6 to TRBJ2-7; weak D call: TRBD1 (6 bases). The CDR3 has 15 amino acids. The germline gives CDR1 SGHVS, CDR2 FNYEAQ. The CDR3 spells CVSSTGPGSSYEQYV. CDR3 nucleotide sequence: TGTGTCAGCAGCACAGGGCCAGGGAGTTCCTACGAGCAGTACGTC.

This clonotype has more than one count but fewer than ten. The CDR3 DNA reads as TGTGCCAGCAGCCAAGGAGGAAAGACTGAAGCTTTCTTT. Encoded protein: CASSQGGKTEAFF. The genes are TRBV7-3 and TRBJ1-1; no definite D call. This CDR3 comprises 13 residues. CDR1 is SGHTA and CDR2 is FQGTGA in the germline V gene. V lost 5 bases to trimming and J lost 5 bases, with 12 bases between them.

This clonotype was counted only a few times. The chain joins TRBV15 to TRBJ2-5, with D possibly matching TRBD1 (6 bases). Trimming removed 3 bases from V and 2 bases from J, with 10 bases in between. The germline gives CDR1 LNHNV, CDR2 YYDKDF (reference sequence). The CDR3 has 14 amino acids. CDR3 in DNA: TGTGCCACCAGCAGCCACAGGGTACAAGAGACCCAGTACTTC. It yields the protein CATSSHRVQETQYF. The full variable domain, its missing parts supplied by reference TRBV15 and TRBJ2-5, is DAMVIQNPRYQVTQFGKPVTLSCSQTLNHNVMYWYQQKSSQAPKLLFHYYDKDFNNEADTPDNFQSRRPNTSFCFLDIRSPGLGDTAMYLCATSSHRVQETQYFGPGTRLLVL.